The T cell receptor (beta chain) described here comes from a study of patients and donors after allogeneic stem cell transplantation. TCRdb fed the RT-PCR reads into MiXCR, producing one record per CDR3 protein. Found here are approximately 170,000 distinct CDR3 sequences, more than 20% of them singletons; the top ten hold roughly 26%. The germline CDR1 and CDR2 sequences are KGHDR and SFDVKD. The V end lost 4 bases, the J end lost 6 bases, and 18 bases lay between the germline ends. The CDR3 covers 16 residues. The chain joins TRBV24-1 to TRBJ2-1; TRBD2 is a possible D gene (6 bases). The sample was blood, either unsorted or a sorted T cell fraction (not recorded which). The source is a human donor who was either an allogeneic HSCT recipient or a stem cell or donor lymphocyte infusion donor (not recorded which). It is not recorded whose cells these are; they may come from a transplant donor. For the CDR3, the DNA is TGTGCCACCAGTGACCCAGCGACTAGAAGGGGCAATGAGCAGTTCTTC. Protein: CATSDPATRRGNEQFF.